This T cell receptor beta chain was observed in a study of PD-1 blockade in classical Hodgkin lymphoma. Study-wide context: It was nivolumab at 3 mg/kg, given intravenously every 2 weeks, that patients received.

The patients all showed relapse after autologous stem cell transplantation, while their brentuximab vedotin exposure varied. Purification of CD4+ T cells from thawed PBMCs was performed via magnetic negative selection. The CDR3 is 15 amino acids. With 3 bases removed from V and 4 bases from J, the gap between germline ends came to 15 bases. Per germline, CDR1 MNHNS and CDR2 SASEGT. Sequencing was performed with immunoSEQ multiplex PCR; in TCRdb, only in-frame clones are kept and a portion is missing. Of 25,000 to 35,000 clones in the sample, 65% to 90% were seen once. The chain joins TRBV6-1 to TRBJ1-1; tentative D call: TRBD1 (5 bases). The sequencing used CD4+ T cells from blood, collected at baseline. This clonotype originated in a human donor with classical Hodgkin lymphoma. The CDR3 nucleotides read TGTGCCAGCAGTGATCCATGGGGCGCGGGCACTGAAGCTTTCTTT. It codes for CASSDPWGAGTEAFF.